This TCR beta chain was captured by sequencing in a study of CD8+CD57+ T cells in acquired aplastic anemia. The authors sequenced patients whose flow cytometry had shown CD8+CD57+ cell expansion. TCR beta VDJ and CDR3 profiling used genomic DNA as template. TCRdb itself ran the reads through MiXCR, one entry per CDR3 protein. The profile shows 95,000 to 150,000 distinct CDR3 sequences, roughly 40% of them singletons. Sequenced: sorted CD4+, CD8+, or CD8+CD57+ T cells (not recorded which) from PBMCs. The TCR was taken from a human donor with aplastic anemia.

CDR3 sequence reads: CASSDGDLLSYNEQFF. The CDR3 coding sequence is TGTGCCAGCAGTGATGGGGACTTGCTCTCCTACAATGAGCAGTTCTTC. This chain links TRBV2 with TRBJ2-1, with D tentatively TRBD2 (6 bases). CDR3 length: 16 residues. The germline gives CDR1 SNHLY, CDR2 FYNNEI. Trimming took off 3 bases at V and 0 bases at J, with 12 bases between the two ends.